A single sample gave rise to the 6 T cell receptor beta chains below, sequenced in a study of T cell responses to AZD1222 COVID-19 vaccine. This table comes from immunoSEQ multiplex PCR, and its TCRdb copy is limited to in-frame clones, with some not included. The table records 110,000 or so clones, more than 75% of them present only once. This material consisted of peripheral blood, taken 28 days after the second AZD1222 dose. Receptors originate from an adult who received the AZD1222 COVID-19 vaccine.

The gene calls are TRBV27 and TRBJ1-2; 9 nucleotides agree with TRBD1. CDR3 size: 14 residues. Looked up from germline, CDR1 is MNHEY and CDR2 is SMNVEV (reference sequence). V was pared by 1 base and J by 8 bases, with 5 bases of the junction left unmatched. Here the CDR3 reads CASSLLGQGIGYTF. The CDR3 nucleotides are TGTGCCAGCAGTTTATTGGGACAGGGTATAGGCTACACCTTC.

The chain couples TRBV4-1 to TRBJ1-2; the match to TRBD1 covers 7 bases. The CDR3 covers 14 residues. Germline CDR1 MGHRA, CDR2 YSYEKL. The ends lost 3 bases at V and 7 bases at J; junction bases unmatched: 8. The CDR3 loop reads CASSHRTGQGGYTF. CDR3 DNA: TGCGCCAGCAGCCACCGGACAGGTCAGGGTGGCTACACCTTC.

CDR3 in DNA: TGTGCCAGTAGTATGCGGTCAGTTGATACGCAGTATTTT. Amino acid sequence: CASSMRSVDTQYF. The rearrangement uses TRBV19 and TRBJ2-3, with D unresolved. The germline CDR1 and CDR2 sequences are LNHDA and SQIVND (reference sequence). Deletions cut 3 bases from V and 6 bases from J, with 10 bases between. The CDR3 has 13 residues.

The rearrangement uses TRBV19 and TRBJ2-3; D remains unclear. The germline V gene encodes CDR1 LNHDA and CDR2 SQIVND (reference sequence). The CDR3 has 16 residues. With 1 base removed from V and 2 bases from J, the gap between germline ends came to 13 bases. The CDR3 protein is CASSIVGSMDTDTQYF. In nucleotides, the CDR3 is TGTGCCAGTAGTATAGTAGGCAGTATGGACACAGATACGCAGTATTTT.

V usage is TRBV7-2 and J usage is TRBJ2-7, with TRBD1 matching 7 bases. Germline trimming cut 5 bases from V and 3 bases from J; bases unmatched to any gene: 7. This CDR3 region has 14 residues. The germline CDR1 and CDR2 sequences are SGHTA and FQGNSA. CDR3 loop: CASSGLNRGYEQYF. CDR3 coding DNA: TGTGCCAGCAGCGGTTTGAACAGGGGCTACGAGCAGTACTTC.

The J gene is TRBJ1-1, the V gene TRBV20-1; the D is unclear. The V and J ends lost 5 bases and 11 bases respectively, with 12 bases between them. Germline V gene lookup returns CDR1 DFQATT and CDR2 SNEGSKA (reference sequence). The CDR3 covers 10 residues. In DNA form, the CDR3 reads TGCAGTGCTCGTACGAGGGTGGCTTTCTTT. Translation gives CSARTRVAFF.